The present TCR beta chain was sequenced within a study of T cells after yellow fever vaccination. This clonotype has at least ten counts. Its antigen is undetermined. Findings of the study overall: Clonotypes found in both CD4 and CD8 compartments made up a small share. A secondary response was less intense yet reached its peak sooner, at day 5 versus 15. Subsequent booster samples again held most clones from primary vaccination (96% CD4, roughly 88% CD8).

The study made its TCR cDNA through 5'RACE template switching. That step introduced a universal primer site along with UMIs. TCRdb re-called the 5' RACE reads with MiXCR, one entry per CDR3 protein. The table records about 210,000 distinct CDR3 sequences, approximately 3.3% of them present only once. The material was CD4+ T cells sorted from PBMCs, obtained 10 days after the yellow fever booster vaccination. The clonotype comes from a young man who received the YFV17D yellow fever vaccine.

The CDR3 reads CSVEKGINTEAFF. The DNA for the CDR3 is TGCAGCGTTGAAAAGGGGATTAACACTGAAGCTTTCTTT. The chain joins TRBV29-1 to TRBJ1-1; tentatively, D is TRBD1 (5 bases). The CDR3 has 13 amino acids. The V gene lost 2 bases and the J gene lost 2 bases, with 9 bases spanning the gap. Germline-derived CDR1 and CDR2 are SQVTM and ANQGSEA.